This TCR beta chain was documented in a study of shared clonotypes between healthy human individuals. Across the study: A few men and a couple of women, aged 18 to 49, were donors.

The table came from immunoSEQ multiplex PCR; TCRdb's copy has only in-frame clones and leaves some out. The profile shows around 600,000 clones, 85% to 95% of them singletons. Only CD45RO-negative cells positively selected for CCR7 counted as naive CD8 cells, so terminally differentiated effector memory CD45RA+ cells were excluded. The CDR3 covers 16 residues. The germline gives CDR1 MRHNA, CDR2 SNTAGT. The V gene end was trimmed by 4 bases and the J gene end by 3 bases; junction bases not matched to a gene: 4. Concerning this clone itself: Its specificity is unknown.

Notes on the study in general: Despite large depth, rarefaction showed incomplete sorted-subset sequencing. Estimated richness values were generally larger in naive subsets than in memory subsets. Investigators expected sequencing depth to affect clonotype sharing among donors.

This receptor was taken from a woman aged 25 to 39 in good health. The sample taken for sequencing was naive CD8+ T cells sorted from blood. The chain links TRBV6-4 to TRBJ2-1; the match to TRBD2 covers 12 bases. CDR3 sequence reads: CASSAGTSGYYNEQFF. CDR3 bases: TGTGCCAGCAGTGCCGGGACTAGCGGGTACTACAATGAGCAGTTCTTC.